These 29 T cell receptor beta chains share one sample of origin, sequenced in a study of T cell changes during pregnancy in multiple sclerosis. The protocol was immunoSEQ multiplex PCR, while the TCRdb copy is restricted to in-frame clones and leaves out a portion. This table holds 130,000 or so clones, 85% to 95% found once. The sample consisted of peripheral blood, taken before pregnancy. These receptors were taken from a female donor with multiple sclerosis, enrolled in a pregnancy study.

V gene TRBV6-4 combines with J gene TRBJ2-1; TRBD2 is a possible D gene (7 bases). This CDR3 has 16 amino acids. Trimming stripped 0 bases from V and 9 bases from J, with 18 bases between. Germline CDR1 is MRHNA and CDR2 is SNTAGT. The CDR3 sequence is CASSDSSDRGGSEQFF. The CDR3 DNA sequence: TGTGCCAGCAGTGACTCGAGCGATAGGGGGGGAAGTGAGCAGTTCTTC.

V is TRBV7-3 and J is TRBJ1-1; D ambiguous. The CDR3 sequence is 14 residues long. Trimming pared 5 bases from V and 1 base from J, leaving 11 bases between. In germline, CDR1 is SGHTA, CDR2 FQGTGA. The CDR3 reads CASSLGLPNTEAFF. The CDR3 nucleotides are TGTGCCAGCAGCCTCGGACTGCCGAACACTGAAGCTTTCTTT.

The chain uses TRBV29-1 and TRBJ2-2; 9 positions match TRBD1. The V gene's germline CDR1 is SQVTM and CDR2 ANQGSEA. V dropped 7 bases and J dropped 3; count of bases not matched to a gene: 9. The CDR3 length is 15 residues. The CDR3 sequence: CSANRGPPDTGELFF. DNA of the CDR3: TGCAGCGCCAACAGGGGGCCCCCGGACACCGGGGAGCTGTTTTTT.

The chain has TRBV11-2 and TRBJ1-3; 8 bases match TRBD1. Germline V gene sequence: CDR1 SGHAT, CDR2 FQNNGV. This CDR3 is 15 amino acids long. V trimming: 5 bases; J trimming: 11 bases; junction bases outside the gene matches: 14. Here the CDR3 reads CASSQTGASRIAIYF. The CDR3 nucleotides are TGTGCCAGCAGCCAGACAGGGGCCTCCCGTATCGCCATATATTTT.

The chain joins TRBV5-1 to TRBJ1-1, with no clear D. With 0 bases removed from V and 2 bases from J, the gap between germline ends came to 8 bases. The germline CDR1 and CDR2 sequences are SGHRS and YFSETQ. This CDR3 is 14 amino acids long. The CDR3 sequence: CASSLAEVNTEAFF. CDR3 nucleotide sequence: TGCGCCAGCAGCTTGGCCGAGGTTAACACTGAAGCTTTCTTT.

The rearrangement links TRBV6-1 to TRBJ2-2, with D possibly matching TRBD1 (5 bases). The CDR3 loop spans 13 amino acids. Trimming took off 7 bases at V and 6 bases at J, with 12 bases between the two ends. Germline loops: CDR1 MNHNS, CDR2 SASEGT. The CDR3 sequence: CASTRLGAGELFF. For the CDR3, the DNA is TGTGCCAGCACCAGGCTAGGGGCCGGGGAGCTGTTTTTT.

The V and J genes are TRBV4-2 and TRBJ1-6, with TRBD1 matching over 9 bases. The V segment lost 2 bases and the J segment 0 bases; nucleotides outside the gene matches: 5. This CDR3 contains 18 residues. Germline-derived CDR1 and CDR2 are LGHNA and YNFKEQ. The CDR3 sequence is CASSQSGQGSSYNSPLHF. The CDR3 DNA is TGTGCCAGCAGCCAATCTGGACAGGGGAGCTCCTATAATTCACCCCTCCACTTT.

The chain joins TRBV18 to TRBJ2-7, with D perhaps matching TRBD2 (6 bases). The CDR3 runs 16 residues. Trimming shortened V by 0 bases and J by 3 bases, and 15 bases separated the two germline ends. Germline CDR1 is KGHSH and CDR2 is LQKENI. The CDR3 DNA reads TGTGCCAGCTCACCACCGCGCGGGAAAGGCTACTACGAGCAGTACTTC. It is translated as CASSPPRGKGYYEQYF.

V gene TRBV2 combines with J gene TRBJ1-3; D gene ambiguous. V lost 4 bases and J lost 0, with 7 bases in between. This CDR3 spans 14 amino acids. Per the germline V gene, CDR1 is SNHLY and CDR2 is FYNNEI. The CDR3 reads CASSAYSSGNTIYF. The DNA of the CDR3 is TGTGCCAGCAGTGCCTACAGCTCTGGAAACACCATATATTTT.

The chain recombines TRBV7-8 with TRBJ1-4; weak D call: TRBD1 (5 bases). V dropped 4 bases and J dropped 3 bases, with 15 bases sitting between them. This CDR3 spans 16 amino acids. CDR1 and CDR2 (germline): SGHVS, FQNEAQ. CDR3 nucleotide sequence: TGTGCCAGCAGCTACAGCGCAGGGCGGTCTAATGAAAAACTGTTTTTT. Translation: CASSYSAGRSNEKLFF.

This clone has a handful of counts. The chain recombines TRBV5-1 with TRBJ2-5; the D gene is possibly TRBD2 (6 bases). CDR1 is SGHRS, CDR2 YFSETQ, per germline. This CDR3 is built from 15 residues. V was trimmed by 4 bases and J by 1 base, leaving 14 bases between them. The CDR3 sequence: CASSRGGVPQETQYF. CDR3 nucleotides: TGCGCCAGCAGCCGCGGAGGGGTTCCCCAAGAGACCCAGTACTTC.

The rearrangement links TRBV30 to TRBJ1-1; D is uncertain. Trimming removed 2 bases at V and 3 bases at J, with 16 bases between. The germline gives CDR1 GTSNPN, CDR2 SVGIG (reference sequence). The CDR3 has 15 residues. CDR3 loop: CAWSFRGLGDTEAFF. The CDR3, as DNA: TGTGCCTGGAGTTTCCGAGGATTAGGCGACACTGAAGCTTTCTTT.

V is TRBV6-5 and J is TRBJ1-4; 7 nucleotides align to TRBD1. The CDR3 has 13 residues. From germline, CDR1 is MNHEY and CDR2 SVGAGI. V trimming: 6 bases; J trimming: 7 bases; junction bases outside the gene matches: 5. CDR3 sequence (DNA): TGTGCCAGCAGGCGGACAGGAGGTGAAAAACTGTTTTTT. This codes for CASRRTGGEKLFF.

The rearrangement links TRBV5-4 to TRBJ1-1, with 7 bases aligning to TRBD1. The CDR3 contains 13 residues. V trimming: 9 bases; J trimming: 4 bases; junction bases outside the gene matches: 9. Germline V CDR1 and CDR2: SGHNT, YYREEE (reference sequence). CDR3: CATREGARTEAFF. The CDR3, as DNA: TGTGCCACCCGGGAGGGGGCGCGCACTGAAGCTTTCTTT.

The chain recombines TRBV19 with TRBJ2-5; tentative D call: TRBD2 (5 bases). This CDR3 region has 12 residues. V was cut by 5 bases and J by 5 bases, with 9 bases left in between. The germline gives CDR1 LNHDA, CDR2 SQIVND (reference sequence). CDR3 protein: CASSSPSETQYF. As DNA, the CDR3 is TGTGCCAGTAGTTCCCCTAGCGAGACCCAGTACTTC. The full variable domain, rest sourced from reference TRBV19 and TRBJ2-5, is DGGITQSPKYLFRKEGQNVTLSCEQNLNHDAMYWYRQDPGQGLRLIYYSQIVNDFQKGDIAEGYSVSREKKESFPLTVTSAQKNPTAFYLCASSSPSETQYFGPGTRLLVL.

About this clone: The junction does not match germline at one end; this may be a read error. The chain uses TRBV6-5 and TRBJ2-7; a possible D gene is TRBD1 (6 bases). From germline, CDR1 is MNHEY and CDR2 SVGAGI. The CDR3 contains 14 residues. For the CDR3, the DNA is TGTGCCATCAGTGGGGGCAGGGATGGCCACGAGCAGTACTTC. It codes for CAISGGRDGHEQYF.

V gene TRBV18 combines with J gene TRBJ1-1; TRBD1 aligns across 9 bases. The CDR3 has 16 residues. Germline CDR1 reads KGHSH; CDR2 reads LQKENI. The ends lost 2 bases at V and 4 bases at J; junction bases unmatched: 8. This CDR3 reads CASSPKTGGPSTEAFF. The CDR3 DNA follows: TGTGCCAGCTCACCAAAGACAGGGGGGCCCTCCACTGAAGCTTTCTTT.

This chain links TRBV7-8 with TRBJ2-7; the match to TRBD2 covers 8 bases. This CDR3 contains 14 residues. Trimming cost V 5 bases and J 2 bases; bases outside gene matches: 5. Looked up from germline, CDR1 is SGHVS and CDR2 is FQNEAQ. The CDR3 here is CASSPGGSAYEQYF. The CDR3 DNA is TGTGCCAGCAGCCCGGGAGGGTCGGCCTACGAGCAGTACTTC.

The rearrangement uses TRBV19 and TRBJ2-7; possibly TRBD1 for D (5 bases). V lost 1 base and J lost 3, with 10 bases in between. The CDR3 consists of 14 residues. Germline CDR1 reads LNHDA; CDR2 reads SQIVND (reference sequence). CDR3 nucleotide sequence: TGTGCCAGTAGTATAGCCCCCGACAGCTACGAGCAGTACTTC. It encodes CASSIAPDSYEQYF.

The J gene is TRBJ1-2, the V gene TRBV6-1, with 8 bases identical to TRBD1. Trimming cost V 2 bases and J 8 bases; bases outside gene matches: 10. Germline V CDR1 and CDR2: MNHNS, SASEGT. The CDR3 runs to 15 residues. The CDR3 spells CASSELLTGAWGYTF. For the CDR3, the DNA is TGTGCCAGCAGTGAACTGTTGACAGGGGCGTGGGGCTACACCTTC.

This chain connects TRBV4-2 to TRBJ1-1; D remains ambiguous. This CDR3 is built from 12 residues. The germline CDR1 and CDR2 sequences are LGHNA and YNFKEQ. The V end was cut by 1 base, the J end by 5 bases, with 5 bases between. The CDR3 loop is CASSQAVTEAFF. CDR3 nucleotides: TGTGCCAGCAGCCAAGCAGTAACTGAAGCTTTCTTT.

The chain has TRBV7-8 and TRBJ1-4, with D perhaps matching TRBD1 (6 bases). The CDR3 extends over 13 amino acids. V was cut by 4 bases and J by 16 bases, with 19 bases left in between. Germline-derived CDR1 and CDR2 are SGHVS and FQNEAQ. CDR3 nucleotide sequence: TGTGCCAGCAGCTCCCGGGACACCCTTCCTCCGTTTTTT. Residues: CASSSRDTLPPFF.

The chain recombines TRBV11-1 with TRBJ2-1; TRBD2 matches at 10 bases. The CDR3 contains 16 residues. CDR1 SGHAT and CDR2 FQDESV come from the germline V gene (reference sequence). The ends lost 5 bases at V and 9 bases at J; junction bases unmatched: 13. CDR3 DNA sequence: TGTGCCAGCAGCGAAGGCAGGACTAGCGGTACGGTTGAGCAGTTCTTC. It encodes CASSEGRTSGTVEQFF. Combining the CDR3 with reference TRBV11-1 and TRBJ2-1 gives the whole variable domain EAEVAQSPRYKITEKSQAVAFWCDPISGHATLYWYRQILGQGPELLVQFQDESVVDDSQLPKDRFSAERLKGVDSTLKIQPAELGDSAMYLCASSEGRTSGTVEQFFGPGTRLTVL.

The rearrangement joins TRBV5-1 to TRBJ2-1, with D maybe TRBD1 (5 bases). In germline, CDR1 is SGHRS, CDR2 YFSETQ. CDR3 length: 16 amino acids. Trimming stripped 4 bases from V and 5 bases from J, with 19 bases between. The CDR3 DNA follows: TGCGCCAGCAGCCCTCGGACACCGAACACCCACAATGAGCAGTTCTTC. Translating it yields CASSPRTPNTHNEQFF.

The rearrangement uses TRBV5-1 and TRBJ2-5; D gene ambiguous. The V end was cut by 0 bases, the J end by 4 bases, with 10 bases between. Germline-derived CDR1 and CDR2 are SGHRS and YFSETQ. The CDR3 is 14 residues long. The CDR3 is CASSLAARRETQYF. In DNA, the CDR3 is TGCGCCAGCAGCTTGGCCGCGCGGCGAGAGACCCAGTACTTC.

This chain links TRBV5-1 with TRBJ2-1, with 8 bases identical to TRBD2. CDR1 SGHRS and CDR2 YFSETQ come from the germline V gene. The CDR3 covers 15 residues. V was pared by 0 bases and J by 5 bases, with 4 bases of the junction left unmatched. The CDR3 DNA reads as TGCGCCAGCAGCTTGGTGCGGGAGGCCCACAATGAGCAGTTCTTC. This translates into CASSLVREAHNEQFF.

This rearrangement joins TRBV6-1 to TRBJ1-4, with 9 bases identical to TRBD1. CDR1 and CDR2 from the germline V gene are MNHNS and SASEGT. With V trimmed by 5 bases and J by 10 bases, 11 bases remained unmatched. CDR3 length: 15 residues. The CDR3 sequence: CASSPRTGEGVKLFF. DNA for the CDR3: TGTGCCAGCAGTCCCCGGACAGGGGAAGGTGTAAAACTGTTTTTT.

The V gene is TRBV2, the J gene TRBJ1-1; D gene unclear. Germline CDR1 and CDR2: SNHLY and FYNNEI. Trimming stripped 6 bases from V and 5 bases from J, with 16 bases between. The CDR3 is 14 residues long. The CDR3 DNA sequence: TGTGCCAGCAGGTTCGATTGGGTGAGGACTGAAGCTTTCTTT. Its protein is CASRFDWVRTEAFF.

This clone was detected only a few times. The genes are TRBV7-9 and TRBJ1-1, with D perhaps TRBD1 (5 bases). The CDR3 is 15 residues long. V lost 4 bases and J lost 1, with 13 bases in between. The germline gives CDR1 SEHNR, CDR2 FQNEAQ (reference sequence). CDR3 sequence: CASSSPDRSNTEAFF. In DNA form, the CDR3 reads TGTGCCAGCAGCTCCCCCGACAGATCGAACACTGAAGCTTTCTTT.